This TCR beta chain was obtained from a study of siplizumab effects on memory and regulatory T cells. Overall study results and limits: Siplizumab conditions gave an average of around 70% Treg-derived mappable alloreactive CD4+ clones, versus about 26% for controls.

This CDR3 has 13 residues. Trimming removed 3 bases at V and 6 bases at J, with 11 bases between. Germline-derived CDR1 and CDR2 are GTSNPN and SVGIG (reference sequence). For this clone: As yet, its antigen is unknown.

Method: immunoSEQ multiplex PCR; TCRdb's copy keeps in-frame clones and lacks some. The table includes roughly 9,200 clones, roughly 69% detected once. Source material: effector memory CD8+ T cells sorted from blood. Regarding subset: unstimulated CD8+ effector memory T cells. The clonotype comes from a human donor in good health. J is TRBJ2-2 and V is TRBV30; D uncertain. CDR3 residues: CAWRPDGAGELFF. The CDR3 DNA is TGTGCCTGGAGGCCGGATGGGGCCGGGGAGCTGTTTTTT.